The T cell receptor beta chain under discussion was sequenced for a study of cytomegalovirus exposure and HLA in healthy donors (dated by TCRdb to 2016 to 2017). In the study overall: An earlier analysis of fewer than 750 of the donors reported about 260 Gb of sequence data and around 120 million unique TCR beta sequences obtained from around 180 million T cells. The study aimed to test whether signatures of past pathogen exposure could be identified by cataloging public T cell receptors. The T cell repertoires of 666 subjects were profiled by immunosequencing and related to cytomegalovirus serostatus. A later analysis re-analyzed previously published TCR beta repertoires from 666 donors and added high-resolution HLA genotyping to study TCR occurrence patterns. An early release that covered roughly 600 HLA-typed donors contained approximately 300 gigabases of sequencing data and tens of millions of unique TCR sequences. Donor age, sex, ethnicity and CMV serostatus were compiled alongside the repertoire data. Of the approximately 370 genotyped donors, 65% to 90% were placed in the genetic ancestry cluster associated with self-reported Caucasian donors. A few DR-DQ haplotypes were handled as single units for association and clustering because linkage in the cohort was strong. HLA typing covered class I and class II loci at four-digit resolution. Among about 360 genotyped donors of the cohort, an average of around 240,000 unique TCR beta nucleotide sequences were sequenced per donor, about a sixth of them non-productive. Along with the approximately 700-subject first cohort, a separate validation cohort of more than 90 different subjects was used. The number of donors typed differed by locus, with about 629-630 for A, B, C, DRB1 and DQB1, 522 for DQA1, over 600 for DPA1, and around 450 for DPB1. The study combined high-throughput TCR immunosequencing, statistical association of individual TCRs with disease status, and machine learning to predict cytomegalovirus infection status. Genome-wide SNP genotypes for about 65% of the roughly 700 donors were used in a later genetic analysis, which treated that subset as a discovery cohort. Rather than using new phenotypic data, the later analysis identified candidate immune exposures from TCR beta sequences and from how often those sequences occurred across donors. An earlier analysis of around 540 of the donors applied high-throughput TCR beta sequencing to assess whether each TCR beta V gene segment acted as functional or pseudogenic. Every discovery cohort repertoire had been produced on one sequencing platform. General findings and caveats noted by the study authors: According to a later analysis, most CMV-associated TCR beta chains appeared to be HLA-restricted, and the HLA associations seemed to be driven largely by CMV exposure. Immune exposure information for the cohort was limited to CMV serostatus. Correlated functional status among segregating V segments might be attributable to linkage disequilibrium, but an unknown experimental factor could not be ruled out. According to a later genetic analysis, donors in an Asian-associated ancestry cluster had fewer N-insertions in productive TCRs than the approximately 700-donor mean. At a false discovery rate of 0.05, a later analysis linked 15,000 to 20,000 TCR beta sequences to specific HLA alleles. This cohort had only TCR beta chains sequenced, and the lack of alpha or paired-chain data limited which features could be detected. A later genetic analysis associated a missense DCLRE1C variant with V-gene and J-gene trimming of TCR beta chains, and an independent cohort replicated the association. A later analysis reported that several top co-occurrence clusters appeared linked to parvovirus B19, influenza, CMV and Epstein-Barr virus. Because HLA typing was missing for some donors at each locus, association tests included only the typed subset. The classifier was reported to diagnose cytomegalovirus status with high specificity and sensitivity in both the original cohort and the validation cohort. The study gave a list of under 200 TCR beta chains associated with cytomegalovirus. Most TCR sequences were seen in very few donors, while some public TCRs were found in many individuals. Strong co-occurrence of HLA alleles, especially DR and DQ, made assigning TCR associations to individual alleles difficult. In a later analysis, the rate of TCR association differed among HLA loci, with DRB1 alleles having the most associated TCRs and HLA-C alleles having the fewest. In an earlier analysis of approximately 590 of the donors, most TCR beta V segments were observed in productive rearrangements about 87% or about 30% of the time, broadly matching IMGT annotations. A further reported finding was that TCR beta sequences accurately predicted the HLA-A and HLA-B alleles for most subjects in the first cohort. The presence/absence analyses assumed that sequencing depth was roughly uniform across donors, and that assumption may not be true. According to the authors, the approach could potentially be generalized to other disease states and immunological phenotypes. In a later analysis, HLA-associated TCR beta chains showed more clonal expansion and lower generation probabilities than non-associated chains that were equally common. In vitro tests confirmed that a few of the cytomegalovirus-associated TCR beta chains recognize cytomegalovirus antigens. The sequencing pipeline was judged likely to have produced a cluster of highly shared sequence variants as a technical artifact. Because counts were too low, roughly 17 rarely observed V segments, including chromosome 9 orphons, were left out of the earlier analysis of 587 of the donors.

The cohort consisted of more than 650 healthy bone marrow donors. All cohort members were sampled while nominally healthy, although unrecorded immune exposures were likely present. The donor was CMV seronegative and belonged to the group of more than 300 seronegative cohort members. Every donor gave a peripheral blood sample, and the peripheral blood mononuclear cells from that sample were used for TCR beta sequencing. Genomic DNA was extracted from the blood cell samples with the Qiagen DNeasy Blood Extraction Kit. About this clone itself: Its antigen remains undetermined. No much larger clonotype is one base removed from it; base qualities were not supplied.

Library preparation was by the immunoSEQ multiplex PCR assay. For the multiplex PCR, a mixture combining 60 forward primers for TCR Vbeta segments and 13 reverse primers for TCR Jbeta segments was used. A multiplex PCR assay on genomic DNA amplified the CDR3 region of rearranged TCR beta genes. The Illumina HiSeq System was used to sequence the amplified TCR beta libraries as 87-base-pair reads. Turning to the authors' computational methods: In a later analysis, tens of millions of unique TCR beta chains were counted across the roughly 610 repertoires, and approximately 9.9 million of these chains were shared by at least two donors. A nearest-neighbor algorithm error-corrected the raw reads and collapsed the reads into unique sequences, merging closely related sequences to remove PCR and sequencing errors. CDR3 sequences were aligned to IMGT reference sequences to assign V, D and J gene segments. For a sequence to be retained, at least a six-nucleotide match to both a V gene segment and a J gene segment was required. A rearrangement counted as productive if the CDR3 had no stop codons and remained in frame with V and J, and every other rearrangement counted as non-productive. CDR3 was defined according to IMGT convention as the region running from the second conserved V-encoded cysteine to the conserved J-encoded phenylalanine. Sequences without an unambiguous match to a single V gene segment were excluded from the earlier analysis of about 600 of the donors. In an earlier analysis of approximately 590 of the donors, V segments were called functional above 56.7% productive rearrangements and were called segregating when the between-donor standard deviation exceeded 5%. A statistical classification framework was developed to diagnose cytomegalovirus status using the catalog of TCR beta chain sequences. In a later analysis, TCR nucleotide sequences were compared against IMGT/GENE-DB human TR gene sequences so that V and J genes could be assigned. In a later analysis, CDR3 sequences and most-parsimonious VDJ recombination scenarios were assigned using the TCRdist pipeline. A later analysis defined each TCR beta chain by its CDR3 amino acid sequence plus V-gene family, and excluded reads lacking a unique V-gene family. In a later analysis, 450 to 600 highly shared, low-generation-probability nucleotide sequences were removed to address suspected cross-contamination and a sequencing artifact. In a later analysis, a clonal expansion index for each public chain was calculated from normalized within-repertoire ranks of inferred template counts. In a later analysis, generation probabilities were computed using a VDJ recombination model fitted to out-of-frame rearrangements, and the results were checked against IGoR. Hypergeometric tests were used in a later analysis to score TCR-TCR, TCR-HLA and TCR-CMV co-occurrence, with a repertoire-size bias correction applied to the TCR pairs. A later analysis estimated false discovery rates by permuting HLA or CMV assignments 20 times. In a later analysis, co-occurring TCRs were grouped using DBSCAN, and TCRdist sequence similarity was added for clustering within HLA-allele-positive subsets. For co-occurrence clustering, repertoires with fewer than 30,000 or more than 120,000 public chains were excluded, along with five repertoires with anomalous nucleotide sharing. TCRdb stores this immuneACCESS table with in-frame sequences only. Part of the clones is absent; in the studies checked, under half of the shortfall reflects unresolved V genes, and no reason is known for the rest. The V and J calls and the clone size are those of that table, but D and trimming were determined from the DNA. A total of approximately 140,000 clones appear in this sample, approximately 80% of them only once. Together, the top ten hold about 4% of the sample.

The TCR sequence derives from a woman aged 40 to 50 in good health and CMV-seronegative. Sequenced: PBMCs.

The nucleotide sequence reads as follows: TGTGCCAGCAGTTTTGGGACTACCTCGAACACCGGGGAGCTGTTTTTT. Its product reads: CASSFGTTSNTGELFF. In this chain, TRBV27 is recombined with TRBJ2-2; a stretch of 7 junction bases matches TRBD2. Sequences MNHEY (CDR1) and SMNVEV (CDR2) are obtained from the germline V gene (reference sequence). From cysteine to phenylalanine, the CDR3 is 16 amino acids long. The sequence is cut down to CDR3 DNA, 48 bases in frame from base 1. Unmatched junction bases come to 4, with V trimmed by 3 bases and J by 0 bases.